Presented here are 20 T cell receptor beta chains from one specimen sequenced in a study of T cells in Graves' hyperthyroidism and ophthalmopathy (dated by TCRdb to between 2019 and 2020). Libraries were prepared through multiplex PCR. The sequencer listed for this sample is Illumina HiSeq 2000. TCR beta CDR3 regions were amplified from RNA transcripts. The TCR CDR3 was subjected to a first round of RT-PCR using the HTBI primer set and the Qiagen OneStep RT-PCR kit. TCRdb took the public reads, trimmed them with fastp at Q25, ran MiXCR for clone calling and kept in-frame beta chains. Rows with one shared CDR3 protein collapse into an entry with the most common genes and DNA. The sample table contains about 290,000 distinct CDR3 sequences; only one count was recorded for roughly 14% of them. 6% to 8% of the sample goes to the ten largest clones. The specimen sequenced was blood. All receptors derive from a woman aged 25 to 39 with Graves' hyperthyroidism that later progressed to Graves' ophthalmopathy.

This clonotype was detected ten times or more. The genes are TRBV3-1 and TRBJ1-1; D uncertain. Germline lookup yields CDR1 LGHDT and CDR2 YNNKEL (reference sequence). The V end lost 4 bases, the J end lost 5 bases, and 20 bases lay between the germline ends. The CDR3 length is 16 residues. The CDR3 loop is CASSPGGPSTVTEAFF. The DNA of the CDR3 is TGTGCCAGCAGCCCAGGAGGGCCCTCCACAGTTACTGAAGCTTTCTTT.

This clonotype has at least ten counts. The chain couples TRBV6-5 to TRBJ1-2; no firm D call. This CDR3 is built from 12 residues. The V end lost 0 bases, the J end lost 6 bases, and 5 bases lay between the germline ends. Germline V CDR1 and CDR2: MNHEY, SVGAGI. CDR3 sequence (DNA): TGTGCCAGCAGTTACTCGCGGGATGGCTACACCTTC. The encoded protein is CASSYSRDGYTF.

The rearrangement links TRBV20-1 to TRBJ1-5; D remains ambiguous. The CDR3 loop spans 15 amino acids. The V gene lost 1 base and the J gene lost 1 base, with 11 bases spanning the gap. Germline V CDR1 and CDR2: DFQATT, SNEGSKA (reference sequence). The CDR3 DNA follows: TGCAGTGCTAGAGCAGCGGAGGCGAGCAATCAGCCCCAGCATTTT. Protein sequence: CSARAAEASNQPQHF.

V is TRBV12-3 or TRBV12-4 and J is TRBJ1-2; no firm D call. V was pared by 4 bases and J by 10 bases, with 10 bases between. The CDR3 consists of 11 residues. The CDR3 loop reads CASSSNGPYTF. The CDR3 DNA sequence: TGTGCCAGCAGTTCAAATGGACCCTACACCTTC.

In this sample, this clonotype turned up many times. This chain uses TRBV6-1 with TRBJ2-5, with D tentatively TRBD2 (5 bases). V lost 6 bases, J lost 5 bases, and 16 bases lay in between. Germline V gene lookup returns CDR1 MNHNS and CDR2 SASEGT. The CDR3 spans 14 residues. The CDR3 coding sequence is TGTGCCAGCAGCGAAACCGGACTGGAGGAGACCCAGTACTTC. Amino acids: CASSETGLEETQYF.

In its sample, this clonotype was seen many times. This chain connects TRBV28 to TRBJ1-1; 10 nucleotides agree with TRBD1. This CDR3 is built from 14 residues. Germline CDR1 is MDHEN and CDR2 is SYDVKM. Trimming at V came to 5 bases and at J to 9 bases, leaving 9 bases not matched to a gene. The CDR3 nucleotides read TGTGCCAGCAGTACTCGTCGGACAGGGGGACAAGCTTTCTTT. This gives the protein CASSTRRTGGQAFF.

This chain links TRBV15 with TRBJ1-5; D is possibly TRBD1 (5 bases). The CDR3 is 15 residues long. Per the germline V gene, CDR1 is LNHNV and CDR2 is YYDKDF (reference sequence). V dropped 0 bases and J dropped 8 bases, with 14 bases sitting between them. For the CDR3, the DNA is TGTGCCACCAGCAGAGATCGACAGCTCACGAAGCCCCAGCATTTT. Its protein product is CATSRDRQLTKPQHF.

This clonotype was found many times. In nucleotides, the CDR3 is TGTGCCTGGAGCCTGGACAGGGGCGGGTCACCCCTCCACTTT. It encodes CAWSLDRGGSPLHF. This chain connects TRBV30 to TRBJ1-6; 9 nucleotides match TRBD1. Germline assignment: CDR1 GTSNPN and CDR2 SVGIG (reference sequence). The CDR3 totals 14 residues. After removal of 3 bases from V and 10 bases from J, the junction contained 7 bases not matched to a gene.

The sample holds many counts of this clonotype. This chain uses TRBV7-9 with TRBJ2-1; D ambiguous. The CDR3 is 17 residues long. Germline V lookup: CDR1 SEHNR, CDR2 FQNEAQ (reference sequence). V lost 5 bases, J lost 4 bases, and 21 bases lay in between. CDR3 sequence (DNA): TGTGCCAGCAGCCCGCTGAGTTGGAGCCCCGGATACAATGAGCAGTTCTTC. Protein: CASSPLSWSPGYNEQFF.

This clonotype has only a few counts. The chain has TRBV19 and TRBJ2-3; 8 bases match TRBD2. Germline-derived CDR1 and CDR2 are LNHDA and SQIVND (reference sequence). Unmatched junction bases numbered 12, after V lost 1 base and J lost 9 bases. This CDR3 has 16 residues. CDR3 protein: CASSIGAGVVGGTQYF. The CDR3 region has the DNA TGTGCCAGTAGTATAGGAGCGGGAGTGGTAGGCGGGACGCAGTATTTT. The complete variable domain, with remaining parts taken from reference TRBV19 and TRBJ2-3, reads DGGITQSPKYLFRKEGQNVTLSCEQNLNHDAMYWYRQDPGQGLRLIYYSQIVNDFQKGDIAEGYSVSREKKESFPLTVTSAQKNPTAFYLCASSIGAGVVGGTQYFGPGTRLTVL.

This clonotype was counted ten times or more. CDR3 in amino acids: CASSNSGLAYEQYF. In nucleotides, the CDR3 is TGTGCCAGCAGCAATTCGGGGCTGGCCTACGAGCAGTACTTC. V gene TRBV6-2 or TRBV6-3 combines with J gene TRBJ2-7; TRBD1 or TRBD2 may be the D gene (5 bases each). V was cut by 6 bases and J by 2 bases, with 14 bases left in between. This CDR3 spans 14 amino acids. Germline CDR1 reads MNHEY; CDR2 reads SVGEGT.

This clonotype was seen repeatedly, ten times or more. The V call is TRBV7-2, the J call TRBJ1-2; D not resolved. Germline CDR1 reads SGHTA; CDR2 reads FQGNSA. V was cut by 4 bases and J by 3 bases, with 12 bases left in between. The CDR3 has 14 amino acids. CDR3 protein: CASSSREQDYGYTF. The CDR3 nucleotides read TGTGCCAGCAGCTCTCGGGAGCAGGACTATGGCTACACCTTC.

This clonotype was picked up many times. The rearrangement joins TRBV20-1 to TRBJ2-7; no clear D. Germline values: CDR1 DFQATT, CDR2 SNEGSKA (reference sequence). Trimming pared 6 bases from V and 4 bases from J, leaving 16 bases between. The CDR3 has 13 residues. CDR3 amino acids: CSARPVASYEQYF. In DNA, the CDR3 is TGCAGTGCAAGACCGGTCGCAAGTTACGAGCAGTACTTC.

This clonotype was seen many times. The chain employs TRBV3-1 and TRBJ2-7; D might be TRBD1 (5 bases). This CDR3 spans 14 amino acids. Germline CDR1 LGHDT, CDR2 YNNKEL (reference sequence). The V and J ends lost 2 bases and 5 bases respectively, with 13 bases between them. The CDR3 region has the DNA TGTGCCAGCAGCCAAAGGGGTTACGTAAACGAGCAGTACTTC. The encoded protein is CASSQRGYVNEQYF.

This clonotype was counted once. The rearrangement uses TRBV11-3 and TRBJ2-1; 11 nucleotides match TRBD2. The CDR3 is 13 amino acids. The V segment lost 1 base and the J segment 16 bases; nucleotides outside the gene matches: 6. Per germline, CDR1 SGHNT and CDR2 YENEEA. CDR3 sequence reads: CASSLGGLADLFF. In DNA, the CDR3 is TGTGCCAGCAGCTTAGGGGGACTAGCGGATCTCTTCTTC.

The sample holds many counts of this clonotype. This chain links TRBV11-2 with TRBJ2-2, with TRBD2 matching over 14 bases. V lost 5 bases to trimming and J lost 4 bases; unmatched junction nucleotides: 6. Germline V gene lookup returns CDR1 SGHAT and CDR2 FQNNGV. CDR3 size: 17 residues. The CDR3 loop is CASSRGLAGAGTGELFF. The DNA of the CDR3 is TGTGCCAGCAGCCGGGGACTAGCGGGAGCGGGCACCGGGGAGCTGTTTTTT.

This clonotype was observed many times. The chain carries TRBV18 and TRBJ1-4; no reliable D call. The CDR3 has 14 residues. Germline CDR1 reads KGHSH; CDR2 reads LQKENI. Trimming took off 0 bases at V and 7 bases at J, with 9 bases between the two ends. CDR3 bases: TGTGCCAGCTCACCACCGGGAGGGATTGAAAAACTGTTTTTT. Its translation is CASSPPGGIEKLFF.

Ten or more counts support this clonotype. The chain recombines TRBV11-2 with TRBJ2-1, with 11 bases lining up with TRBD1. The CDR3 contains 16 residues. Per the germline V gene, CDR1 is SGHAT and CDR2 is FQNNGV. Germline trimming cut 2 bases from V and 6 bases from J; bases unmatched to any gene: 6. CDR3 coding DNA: TGTGCCAGCAGCTTATTCTCCGGGACAGGGGGCAATGAGCAGTTCTTC. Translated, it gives CASSLFSGTGGNEQFF.

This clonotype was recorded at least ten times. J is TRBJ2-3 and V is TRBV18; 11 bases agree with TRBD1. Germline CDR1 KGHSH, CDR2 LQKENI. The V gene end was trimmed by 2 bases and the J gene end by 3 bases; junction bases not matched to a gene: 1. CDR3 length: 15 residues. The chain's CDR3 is CASSPGTGGTDTQYF. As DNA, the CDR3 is TGTGCCAGCTCACCAGGGACAGGGGGTACAGATACGCAGTATTTT.

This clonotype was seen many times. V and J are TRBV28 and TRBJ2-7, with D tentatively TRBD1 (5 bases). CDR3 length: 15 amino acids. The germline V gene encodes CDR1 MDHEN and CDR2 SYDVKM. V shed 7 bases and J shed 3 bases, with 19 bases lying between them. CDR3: CASKGSAGNVYEQYF. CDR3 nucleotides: TGTGCCAGCAAGGGGTCGGCAGGGAATGTCTACGAGCAGTACTTC.